A single sample gave rise to the 18 T cell receptor beta chains below, sequenced in a study of Graves' ophthalmopathy and Graves' hyperthyroidism (dated by TCRdb to the late 2010s). The instrument given in TCRdb is Illumina HiSeq 2000. For repertoire sequencing, the TCR beta CDR3 regions were amplified from RNA transcripts. HTBI primers and the Qiagen OneStep RT-PCR kit were used in a first-round RT-PCR, which was followed by a second-round multiplex PCR, size selection and purification. In-frame beta chains were kept once TCRdb had trimmed the public reads at Q25 with fastp and called clones with MiXCR. Each entry merges the rows of one CDR3 protein and shows their most common DNA and genes. The sample table shows approximately 540,000 distinct CDR3 sequences, and just under 40% are seen once. The ten largest clones add up to roughly 4% of the sample. Material: peripheral blood or thyroid tissue (not recorded which). The receptors were sampled from an adult man with Graves' hyperthyroidism.

The table lists this clonotype with a few counts. The gene calls are TRBV27 and TRBJ2-7; 9 nucleotides line up with TRBD1. J gave up 2 bases and V 2 bases, and 13 bases lay outside the gene matches. The CDR3 length is 18 residues. Germline V gene lookup returns CDR1 MNHEY and CDR2 SMNVEV (reference sequence). The CDR3 loop reads CASSLKDRGPSAAYEQYF. For the CDR3, the DNA is TGTGCCAGCAGTTTAAAGGACAGGGGCCCTAGTGCGGCCTACGAGCAGTACTTC.

The chain employs TRBV24-1 and TRBJ2-2; 8 nucleotides agree with TRBD2. The V segment lost 5 bases and the J segment 5 bases; nucleotides outside the gene matches: 21. Germline assignment: CDR1 KGHDR and CDR2 SFDVKD. This CDR3 comprises 20 residues. The CDR3 is CATSALSGAGFSRGTGELFF. The DNA of the CDR3 is TGTGCCACCAGTGCTCTTAGCGGGGCTGGCTTTTCCCGTGGTACCGGGGAGCTGTTTTTT.

This clonotype has a count of ten or more. This chain connects TRBV5-1 to TRBJ2-7; 9 bases map to TRBD1. Germline CDR1 SGHRS, CDR2 YFSETQ. The CDR3 totals 13 residues. V lost 4 bases, J lost 6 bases, and 5 bases stayed unmatched. For the CDR3, the DNA is TGCGCCAGCAGCCGGACAGGGGATCGCGAGCAGTACTTC. As protein: CASSRTGDREQYF.

J is TRBJ2-7 and V is TRBV24-1, with D perhaps TRBD1 (6 bases). Trimming removed 4 bases from V and 3 bases from J, with 30 bases in between. Per the germline V gene, CDR1 is KGHDR and CDR2 is SFDVKD. CDR3 length: 20 residues. The CDR3 loop is CATSDSRTATSDRLGYEQYF. The CDR3 nucleotides read TGTGCCACCAGTGACTCCAGGACAGCCACCTCCGACAGGTTGGGCTACGAGCAGTACTTC.

With respect to this clonotype: The conserved final phenylalanine or tryptophan is absent from the CDR3, which likely points to a read error. The chain combines TRBV4-1 with TRBJ2-7; possible D gene TRBD2, 5 bases. In germline, CDR1 is MGHRA, CDR2 YSYEKL. The CDR3 is made up of 13 amino acids. The ends were cut back, 4 bases at V and 4 bases at J, with 11 bases in the middle. The CDR3 loop reads CASSPLGGYEQYL. DNA for the CDR3: TGCGCCAGCAGCCCCTTAGGAGGTTACGAGCAGTACCTC.

On this clonotype: Just one base apart from a much larger clone, this may be a read error. The conserved phenylalanine or tryptophan is not found at the CDR3 terminus, so this likely reflects a read error. J is TRBJ2-7 and V is TRBV5-6; D is undetermined. Trimming took 4 bases from V and 0 from J, leaving 11 bases between them. Per the germline V gene, CDR1 is SGHDT and CDR2 is YYEEEE. The CDR3 is 14 amino acids. The CDR3 protein is CASSPEAVSYEQYL. As DNA, the CDR3 is TGTGCCAGCAGCCCTGAGGCAGTCTCCTACGAGCAGTACCTC.

The CDR3 nucleotides read TGCGCCAGCAGCCTGGGGGACAGTCCTGGAAACACCATATATTTT. Amino acid sequence: CASSLGDSPGNTIYF. The V gene is TRBV5-1, the J gene TRBJ1-3; 7 bases agree with TRBD1. Germline-derived CDR1 and CDR2 are SGHRS and YFSETQ. With 4 bases clipped from V and 2 bases from J, the junction kept 6 bases outside the gene matches. The CDR3 consists of 15 residues.

This clonotype was seen at least ten times. The rearrangement links TRBV12-3 or TRBV12-4 to TRBJ1-2, with unresolved D. V was clipped by 5 bases and J by 1 base, with 23 bases between them. This CDR3 has 18 amino acids. CDR3 DNA sequence: TGTGCCAGCAGTCTTAGGTGGGCCAGGTCCTCCATTAACTATGGCTACACCTTC. It is translated as CASSLRWARSSINYGYTF.

The V and J genes are TRBV29-1 and TRBJ1-2; no firm D call. Germline assignment: CDR1 SQVTM and CDR2 ANQGSEA. The V end lost 0 bases, the J end lost 6 bases, and 5 bases lay between the germline ends. The CDR3 has 11 residues. Here the CDR3 DNA reads TGCAGCGTTGAAGATGGAGATGGCTACACCTTC. Its translation is CSVEDGDGYTF.

This clonotype was observed once. Here the CDR3 reads CASSTVAGVAFETQYF. The CDR3 region has the DNA TGTGCCAGCAGCACCGTCGCAGGGGTGGCGTTTGAGACCCAGTACTTC. The J gene is TRBJ2-5, the V gene TRBV7-6, with a possible D match to TRBD1 (6 bases). The V gene's germline CDR1 is SGHVS and CDR2 FNYEAQ. The V end was cut by 5 bases, the J end by 5 bases, with 21 bases between. The CDR3 is 16 amino acids.

As regards this clonotype: This may be a read error, as it is one base from a much larger clone. This sequence joins TRBV24-1 and TRBJ2-2, with D possibly TRBD2 on 6 matching bases. Germline-derived CDR1 and CDR2 are KGHDR and SFDVKD. The CDR3 has 14 amino acids. For the CDR3, the DNA is TGTGCCACCAGTGAACAGACAAAAACCGGGGGGCTGTTTTTT. It encodes CATSEQTKTGGLFF.

This clonotype was seen only once. A much larger clone differs from this one at a single base, so this may be a read error. The genes are TRBV14 and TRBJ1-2; a weak D match, TRBD1 (5 bases). V gave up 0 bases and J gave up 4 bases, with 9 bases separating them. The CDR3 length is 14 residues. From germline, CDR1 is SGHDN and CDR2 FVKESK. The CDR3 nucleotides read TGTGCCAGCAGCCAAGAAGAGGGGTCCTATGGCTACACCTTC. Translation: CASSQEEGSYGYTF. Using reference TRBV14 and TRBJ1-2 for the parts outside the CDR3, the full variable domain is EAGVTQFPSHSVIEKGQTVTLRCDPISGHDNLYWYRRVMGKEIKFLLHFVKESKQDESGMPNNRFLAERTGGTYSTLKVQPAELEDSGVYFCASSQEEGSYGYTFGSGTRLTVV.

This clonotype was observed many times. The genes are TRBV3-1 and TRBJ2-7, with D uncertain. Germline V gene lookup returns CDR1 LGHDT and CDR2 YNNKEL (reference sequence). V gave up 6 bases and J gave up 6 bases, with 12 bases separating them. CDR3 length equals 12 residues. In DNA, the CDR3 is TGTGCCAGCAGTCAGAGAAAGGGCGAGCAGTACTTC. This translates into CASSQRKGEQYF.

The rearrangement uses TRBV4-1 and TRBJ1-5; tentative D call: TRBD1 (5 bases). Germline V gene sequence: CDR1 MGHRA, CDR2 YSYEKL. Trimming cost V 1 base and J 6 bases, with 16 bases left between them. CDR3 length: 16 amino acids. The CDR3 DNA follows: TGCGCCAGCAGCCAAGGGCAGGGTAGGGCTAGTCAGCCCCAGCATTTT. Translated: CASSQGQGRASQPQHF.

The chain uses TRBV29-1 and TRBJ2-4, with no clear D. The V and J ends lost 1 base and 0 bases respectively, with 10 bases between them. Germline V gene sequence: CDR1 SQVTM, CDR2 ANQGSEA. The CDR3 loop spans 15 amino acids. CDR3 in DNA: TGCAGCGTTGAAGTATCGGAGCGAGCCAAAAACATTCAGTACTTC. Residues: CSVEVSERAKNIQYF. The variable domain in full, with the rest retrieved from reference TRBV29-1 and TRBJ2-4, is SAVISQKPSRDICQRGTSLTIQCQVDSQVTMMFWYRQQPGQSLTLIATANQGSEATYESGFVIDKFPISRPNLTFSTLTVSNMSPEDSSIYLCSVEVSERAKNIQYFGAGTRLSVL.

The chain couples TRBV7-9 to TRBJ2-3; D is perhaps TRBD2 (5 bases). The V and J ends lost 3 bases and 2 bases respectively, with 9 bases between them. CDR1 SEHNR and CDR2 FQNEAQ come from the germline V gene (reference sequence). CDR3 length equals 14 residues. DNA for the CDR3: TGTGCCAGCAGCTTTAAGGACTCCACAGATACGCAGTATTTT. Translation: CASSFKDSTDTQYF.

This clonotype has a count of ten or more. The CDR3 DNA sequence: TGCAGCGTTGAAGGGAGCTCCTATAATTCACCCCTCCACTTT. This translates into CSVEGSSYNSPLHF. This chain joins TRBV29-1 and TRBJ1-6; D is undetermined. Looked up from germline, CDR1 is SQVTM and CDR2 is ANQGSEA. This CDR3 is 14 amino acids long. The V gene lost 1 base and the J gene lost 0 bases, with 4 bases spanning the gap.

Regarding this clonotype: The junction and the germline gene differ at one end; a read error may be behind it. This chain uses TRBV20-1 with TRBJ1-1; D call uncertain. In germline, CDR1 is DFQATT, CDR2 SNEGSKA (reference sequence). This CDR3 spans 10 amino acids. Here the CDR3 DNA reads TGCAGTGCTACGAACACTGAAGCTCTCTTT. Its translation is CSATNTEALF.